A single sample gave rise to the 21 T cell receptor beta chains below, sequenced in a study of cytomegalovirus exposure and HLA in healthy donors. The assay was immunoSEQ multiplex PCR, and TCRdb's table has in-frame clones only and misses some. This table holds 150,000 to 200,000 clones, approximately 88% found once. Sequencing was carried out using PBMCs. Receptor source: a man aged 25-45 years in good health and CMV-seropositive.

The J gene is TRBJ1-5, the V gene TRBV7-8; 8 bases fit TRBD1. Germline CDR1 is SGHVS and CDR2 is FQNEAQ. The V segment lost 5 bases and the J segment 7 bases; nucleotides outside the gene matches: 4. The CDR3 contains 13 residues. The CDR3 DNA reads as TGTGCCAGCAGCCAGACAGGGGAACAGCCCCAGCATTTT. This translates into CASSQTGEQPQHF.

This sequence joins TRBV7-9 and TRBJ2-3; D unclear. V lost 5 bases and J lost 6, with 9 bases in between. The length of the CDR3 is 12 residues. The germline V gene has CDR1 SEHNR and CDR2 FQNEAQ (reference sequence). CDR3 amino acids: CASSSLEDTQYF. Here the CDR3 DNA reads TGTGCCAGCAGCAGCCTAGAGGATACGCAGTATTTT. Using reference TRBV7-9 and TRBJ2-3 for the parts outside the CDR3, the full variable domain is DTGVSQNPRHKITKRGQNVTFRCDPISEHNRLYWYRQTLGQGPEFLTYFQNEAQLEKSRLLSDRFSAERPKGSFSTLEIQRTEQGDSAMYLCASSSLEDTQYFGPGTRLTVL.

This sequence joins TRBV2 and TRBJ2-2; 7 bases agree with TRBD1. V dropped 5 bases and J dropped 6; count of bases not matched to a gene: 6. The germline V gene encodes CDR1 SNHLY and CDR2 FYNNEI. The CDR3 consists of 14 residues. The chain's CDR3 is CASSWTGEAGELFF. CDR3 in DNA: TGTGCCAGCAGTTGGACAGGAGAGGCCGGGGAGCTGTTTTTT.

This clone turned up a few times. V usage is TRBV7-9 and J usage is TRBJ2-7, with D possibly matching TRBD1 (5 bases). V lost 5 bases and J 3 bases, leaving 17 bases between the germline ends. The CDR3 is 15 amino acids. Per germline, CDR1 SEHNR and CDR2 FQNEAQ (reference sequence). CDR3 bases: TGTGCCAGCAGCCCCCAAGGGGTCCTCCTCTACGAGCAGTACTTC. Protein: CASSPQGVLLYEQYF. The full variable domain, completed using reference TRBV7-9 and TRBJ2-7, is DTGVSQNPRHKITKRGQNVTFRCDPISEHNRLYWYRQTLGQGPEFLTYFQNEAQLEKSRLLSDRFSAERPKGSFSTLEIQRTEQGDSAMYLCASSPQGVLLYEQYFGPGTRLTVT.

The chain is built from TRBV9 and TRBJ2-6; 8 bases are shared with TRBD2. The germline V gene has CDR1 SGDLS and CDR2 YYNGEE. With 4 bases clipped from V and 0 bases from J, the junction kept 12 bases outside the gene matches. CDR3 length: 19 amino acids. The CDR3 region is CASSPNPGGKSSGANVLTF. In nucleotides, the CDR3 is TGTGCCAGCAGCCCAAACCCGGGGGGGAAGAGCTCTGGGGCCAACGTCCTGACTTTC.

The genes are TRBV6-5 and TRBJ1-3; D ambiguous. Germline V gene sequence: CDR1 MNHEY, CDR2 SVGAGI. The CDR3 is made up of 15 amino acids. Trimming stripped 2 bases from V and 4 bases from J, with 12 bases between. The CDR3 DNA reads TGTGCCAGCAGTTACCGAAGAGAAGCGGGAAACACCATATATTTT. Residues: CASSYRREAGNTIYF.

The chain has TRBV7-7 and TRBJ2-5; 7 positions agree with TRBD1. CDR1 is SSHAT, CDR2 FNYEAQ, per germline (reference sequence). The CDR3 runs 14 residues. V lost 6 bases, J lost 0 bases, and 4 bases stayed unmatched. CDR3: CASSQTGHQETQYF. In DNA, the CDR3 is TGTGCCAGCAGTCAGACAGGGCACCAAGAGACCCAGTACTTC.

This chain links TRBV28 with TRBJ2-5; D is unresolved. Deletions cut 1 base from V and 5 bases from J, with 8 bases between. The CDR3 loop spans 13 amino acids. Per the germline V gene, CDR1 is MDHEN and CDR2 is SYDVKM. The CDR3 is CASSLSTGETQYF. As DNA, the CDR3 is TGTGCCAGCAGTTTATCGACTGGCGAGACCCAGTACTTC.

The rearrangement uses TRBV15 and TRBJ2-5; 8 positions agree with TRBD2. The germline gives CDR1 LNHNV, CDR2 YYDKDF (reference sequence). The CDR3 has 17 residues. V lost 0 bases to trimming and J lost 1 base; unmatched junction nucleotides: 7. CDR3 DNA sequence: TGTGCCACCAGCAGAGATCCCGTACTAGCGGCCCAAGAGACCCAGTACTTC. Amino acid sequence: CATSRDPVLAAQETQYF.

This chain connects TRBV5-4 to TRBJ1-4; 9 bases are shared with TRBD1. V was pared by 4 bases and J by 8 bases, with 6 bases of the junction left unmatched. This CDR3 contains 14 residues. Germline-derived CDR1 and CDR2 are SGHNT and YYREEE (reference sequence). CDR3 DNA sequence: TGTGCCAGCAGCCGGGGACAGGGTGGAGAAAAACTGTTTTTT. Its protein is CASSRGQGGEKLFF.

This chain links TRBV30 with TRBJ2-2; possible D gene TRBD1, 6 bases. Trimming stripped 1 base from V and 5 bases from J, with 14 bases between. There are 15 residues in the CDR3. Looked up from germline, CDR1 is GTSNPN and CDR2 is SVGIG (reference sequence). Here the CDR3 reads CAWSAPDRATGELFF. DNA of the CDR3: TGTGCCTGGAGTGCCCCGGACAGAGCTACCGGGGAGCTGTTTTTT.

As regards this clone: This same CDR3 is encoded by further DNA sequences in the sample. This chain links TRBV6-1 with TRBJ1-1, with 9 positions matching TRBD1. The CDR3 has 15 residues. Germline CDR1 is MNHNS and CDR2 is SASEGT. Losses at the gene ends were 6 bases for V and 5 bases for J; bases not matched to a gene: 10. The CDR3: CASRDRDRVNTEAFF. The DNA for the CDR3 is TGTGCCAGCAGGGACCGGGACAGGGTAAATACTGAAGCTTTCTTT.

This clone showed up just once. The chain carries TRBV7-9 and TRBJ1-5; D is uncertain. The germline V gene encodes CDR1 SEHNR and CDR2 FQNEAQ (reference sequence). The CDR3 extends over 16 amino acids. V was shortened by 1 base and J by 9 bases, with 19 bases between the two germline ends. The CDR3 sequence: CASSLDLGAFSRPQHF. The DNA for the CDR3 is TGTGCCAGCAGCTTAGACCTGGGAGCCTTTTCGCGGCCCCAGCATTTT. Complete variable domain (other parts from reference TRBV7-9 and TRBJ1-5): DTGVSQNPRHKITKRGQNVTFRCDPISEHNRLYWYRQTLGQGPEFLTYFQNEAQLEKSRLLSDRFSAERPKGSFSTLEIQRTEQGDSAMYLCASSLDLGAFSRPQHFGDGTRLSIL.

The DNA for the CDR3 is TGTGCCAGCAGCTTGGGGAGCGGACAGGGGGCATCAGAGACCCAGTACTTC. As protein: CASSLGSGQGASETQYF. The chain joins TRBV5-6 to TRBJ2-5, with TRBD1 identical over 11 bases. The CDR3 contains 17 residues. Trimming cost V 0 bases and J 4 bases; bases outside gene matches: 8. Looked up from germline, CDR1 is SGHDT and CDR2 is YYEEEE.

The J gene is TRBJ2-1, the V gene TRBV19; 13 bases align to TRBD2. This CDR3 has 16 amino acids. Germline V gene data show CDR1 as LNHDA and CDR2 as SQIVND (reference sequence). The V and J ends lost 7 bases and 9 bases, in that order; junction bases with no gene match: 12. In nucleotides, the CDR3 is TGTGCCAGTACCGGAGGGGGGACTAGCGGGATTCCTGAGCAGTTCTTC. Its translation: CASTGGGTSGIPEQFF.

The rearrangement uses TRBV7-6 and TRBJ2-1; 7 bases are shared with TRBD1. V lost 4 bases to trimming and J lost 0 bases; unmatched junction nucleotides: 3. CDR1 and CDR2 from the germline V gene are SGHVS and FNYEAQ. CDR3 length: 15 amino acids. The DNA of the CDR3 is TGTGCCAGCAGCTACGACAGGGACTCCTACAATGAGCAGTTCTTC. This codes for CASSYDRDSYNEQFF.

The chain has TRBV10-3 and TRBJ2-2, with 14 positions matching TRBD2. The CDR3 extends over 16 amino acids. Germline V gene lookup returns CDR1 ENHRY and CDR2 SYGVKD. With V trimmed by 11 bases and J by 4 bases, 9 bases remained unmatched. The CDR3 reads CAAGTSGSLVTGELFF. The CDR3 region has the DNA TGTGCCGCCGGGACTAGCGGGAGCCTGGTCACCGGGGAGCTGTTTTTT.

This chain joins TRBV28 and TRBJ2-7, with 8 bases matching TRBD1. Germline CDR1 and CDR2: MDHEN and SYDVKM. V trimming: 4 bases; J trimming: 2 bases; junction bases outside the gene matches: 4. There are 14 residues in the CDR3. CDR3 bases: TGTGCCAGCAGTTCCGGACAGGGCACCTACGAGCAGTACTTC. Amino acid sequence: CASSSGQGTYEQYF.

This sequence joins TRBV29-1 and TRBJ2-5, with D tentatively TRBD1 (5 bases). This CDR3 contains 15 residues. The germline V and J ends were trimmed by 0 bases and 3 bases, with 14 bases remaining between them. Germline CDR1 SQVTM, CDR2 ANQGSEA. DNA for the CDR3: TGCAGCGTTGAAGATCGCTCATCAGGGAAAGAGACCCAGTACTTC. Amino acid sequence: CSVEDRSSGKETQYF. The whole variable domain, remainder taken from reference TRBV29-1 and TRBJ2-5, is SAVISQKPSRDICQRGTSLTIQCQVDSQVTMMFWYRQQPGQSLTLIATANQGSEATYESGFVIDKFPISRPNLTFSTLTVSNMSPEDSSIYLCSVEDRSSGKETQYFGPGTRLLVL.

This chain connects TRBV19 to TRBJ2-7; D may be TRBD1 (6 bases). Germline V CDR1 and CDR2: LNHDA, SQIVND (reference sequence). Trimming removed 11 bases at V and 2 bases at J, with 22 bases between. The CDR3 is made up of 15 amino acids. CDR3 sequence (DNA): TGTGCCTCCACCTCCCCCCCCGGGACACCCTACGAGCAGTACTTC. This gives the protein CASTSPPGTPYEQYF.

This clone was counted a few times. The chain carries TRBV19 and TRBJ1-4; no clear D. V lost 2 bases to trimming and J lost 8 bases, with 12 bases between them. CDR1 LNHDA and CDR2 SQIVND come from the germline V gene (reference sequence). The CDR3 is 14 residues long. Written as DNA, the CDR3 is TGTGCCAGTAGTATAACCCTAGGTCGGGAAAAACTGTTTTTT. It yields the protein CASSITLGREKLFF.